These 29 T cell receptor beta chains were all obtained from the same sample, sequenced in a study of blood T cell repertoires in COVID-19 (dated by TCRdb to 2019 to 2021). Libraries were prepared through the immunoSEQ multiplex PCR assay. In TCRdb, the immuneACCESS table is reduced to in-frame sequences with V and J assigned. These tables do not hold every clone; where another copy was compared, an unresolved V gene accounts for under half, and the others remain unexplained. Across this sample there are some 150,000 clones, with 80% to 90% seen only once. The ten largest clones add up to more than 7.5% of the sample. Source material: peripheral blood. The source is a woman in her sixties or seventies with COVID-19, enrolled during active disease.

The J gene is TRBJ1-1, the V gene TRBV7-8; D may be TRBD1 (5 bases). The V and J ends lost 3 bases and 1 base respectively, with 12 bases between them. CDR3 length: 15 amino acids. Germline V gene data show CDR1 as SGHVS and CDR2 as FQNEAQ. CDR3 amino acids: CASSFMQQANTEAFF. The CDR3 coding sequence is TGTGCCAGCAGCTTCATGCAACAGGCGAACACTGAAGCTTTCTTT.

This sequence joins TRBV7-2 and TRBJ1-2; possible D gene TRBD1, 5 bases. V lost 5 bases and J lost 7, with 23 bases in between. The germline V gene has CDR1 SGHTA and CDR2 FQGNSA. The CDR3 runs to 16 residues. The CDR3 protein is CASSQTTQGGWGGYTF. CDR3 coding DNA: TGTGCCAGCAGCCAAACCACTCAGGGCGGTTGGGGTGGCTACACCTTC.

The chain links TRBV7-2 to TRBJ2-7; D is uncertain. From germline, CDR1 is SGHTA and CDR2 FQGNSA. The CDR3 extends over 14 amino acids. V dropped 0 bases and J dropped 3 bases, with 9 bases sitting between them. The CDR3 reads CASSLARHSYEQYF. CDR3 coding DNA: TGTGCCAGCAGCTTAGCAAGACATAGCTACGAGCAGTACTTC.

The chain couples TRBV7-8 to TRBJ2-1; TRBD2 matches 10 bases. CDR1 and CDR2 from the germline V gene are SGHVS and FQNEAQ. V lost 5 bases to trimming and J lost 6 bases; unmatched junction nucleotides: 10. The CDR3 totals 16 residues. The CDR3 DNA sequence: TGTGCCAGCAGCATTAATAGCGGGGGGCCTTCCAATGAGCAGTTCTTC. It codes for CASSINSGGPSNEQFF.

J is TRBJ1-1 and V is TRBV3-1 (or the pseudogene TRBV3-2), with 9 nucleotides matching TRBD1. Germline CDR1 is LGHDT and CDR2 is YNNKEL (reference sequence). The CDR3 totals 17 residues. V gave up 4 bases and J gave up 1 base; unmatched junction bases: 10. CDR3 loop: CASSPPPGTGRNTEAFF. The CDR3 bases are TGTGCCAGCAGCCCACCTCCCGGGACAGGGCGGAACACTGAAGCTTTCTTT.

V gene TRBV21-1 combines with J gene TRBJ2-2; the table's D call of TRBD1 was not tested on the DNA. TRBV21-1 is described as a pseudogene. This CDR3 is built from 19 residues. In nucleotides, the CDR3 is TGTGCCAGCAGCAAAGTCAGGGCAACAGGGGACGCGAACACCGGGGAGCTGTTTTTT. It codes for CASSKVRATGDANTGELFF.

This clone was seen just once. The V gene is TRBV12-3 or TRBV12-4, the J gene TRBJ2-7; tentatively, D is TRBD1 (6 bases). This CDR3 spans 13 amino acids. The V and J ends lost 5 bases and 0 bases respectively, with 8 bases between them. The CDR3 DNA follows: TGTGCCAGCAGTGTGGACAGCTCCTACGAGCAGTACTTC. This codes for CASSVDSSYEQYF.

The chain links TRBV5-1 to TRBJ2-1; D possibly corresponds to TRBD1 (6 bases). Looked up from germline, CDR1 is SGHRS and CDR2 is YFSETQ. The length of the CDR3 is 18 residues. Trimming pared 3 bases from V and 3 bases from J, leaving 22 bases between. The CDR3 DNA follows: TGCGCCAGCAGCTCCACCGGGACATTACTCCGAAACTACAATGAGCAGTTCTTC. Amino acid sequence: CASSSTGTLLRNYNEQFF.

The chain combines TRBV3-1 (or the pseudogene TRBV3-2) with TRBJ2-1; 8 bases map to TRBD2. V lost 1 base to trimming and J lost 4 bases; unmatched junction nucleotides: 9. This CDR3 is 17 amino acids long. Per germline, CDR1 LGHDT and CDR2 YNNKEL (reference sequence). The CDR3 region has the DNA TGTGCCAGCAGCCAAGGGACCACTACGGGGGGGTACAATGAGCAGTTCTTC. This gives the protein CASSQGTTTGGYNEQFF.

This clone was seen only once. The V call is TRBV6-5, the J call TRBJ2-7, with 10 positions matching TRBD2. Germline assignment: CDR1 MNHEY and CDR2 SVGAGI. Trimming took 4 bases from V and 4 from J; bases not matched to a gene: 7. The CDR3 has 15 amino acids. In DNA, the CDR3 is TGTGCCAGCAGTTCCCTAGCGGGGGATTTATACGAGCAGTACTTC. It translates to CASSSLAGDLYEQYF.

This clone was seen once. V usage is TRBV29-1 and J usage is TRBJ1-5; 11 bases are shared with TRBD1. CDR1 and CDR2 from the germline V gene are SQVTM and ANQGSEA. V dropped 3 bases and J dropped 0; count of bases not matched to a gene: 4. The CDR3 runs 16 residues. CDR3 loop: CSVEDRGQDSNQPQHF. CDR3 DNA: TGCAGCGTTGAGGACAGGGGGCAGGATAGCAATCAGCCCCAGCATTTT. Using reference TRBV29-1 and TRBJ1-5 for the parts outside the CDR3, the full variable domain is SAVISQKPSRDICQRGTSLTIQCQVDSQVTMMFWYRQQPGQSLTLIATANQGSEATYESGFVIDKFPISRPNLTFSTLTVSNMSPEDSSIYLCSVEDRGQDSNQPQHFGDGTRLSIL.

This rearrangement joins TRBV24-1 to TRBJ2-5, with 7 bases identical to TRBD1. J gave up 2 bases and V 4 bases, and 6 bases lay outside the gene matches. Germline-derived CDR1 and CDR2 are KGHDR and SFDVKD. This CDR3 is 15 amino acids long. In nucleotides, the CDR3 is TGTGCCACCAGTGAACTTGGGACAGAACAAGAGACCCAGTACTTC. Amino acid sequence: CATSELGTEQETQYF.

J is TRBJ1-2 and V is TRBV19; perhaps TRBD1 as D (5 bases). Germline V lookup: CDR1 LNHDA, CDR2 SQIVND (reference sequence). Trimming removed 5 bases from V and 2 bases from J, with 12 bases in between. The CDR3 spans 14 residues. The CDR3 bases are TGTGCCAGTAGTCCAACGGGGGGGAACTATGGCTACACCTTC. Protein product: CASSPTGGNYGYTF.

The chain recombines TRBV25-1 with TRBJ2-5; 8 bases align to TRBD2. The ends lost 3 bases at V and 3 bases at J; junction bases unmatched: 9. The CDR3 has 16 residues. CDR1 and CDR2 (germline): MGHDK, SYGVNS. The CDR3 is CASSDRGLGLEETQYF. In DNA form, the CDR3 reads TGTGCCAGCAGTGACCGGGGACTAGGACTGGAAGAGACCCAGTACTTC.

The sample holds many counts of this clone. The rearrangement links TRBV11-3 to TRBJ1-1; the D gene is possibly TRBD1 (6 bases). Germline V gene data show CDR1 as SGHNT and CDR2 as YENEEA. This CDR3 contains 14 residues. V lost 5 bases to trimming and J lost 9 bases, with 19 bases between them. The CDR3 bases are TGTGCCAGCAGCCCCGTTGGCAGGGGAAAGAAAGCTTTCTTT. Protein product: CASSPVGRGKKAFF.

This clone was observed once. This chain uses TRBV5-4 with TRBJ2-1, with D perhaps matching TRBD2 (7 bases). Germline V gene data show CDR1 as SGHNT and CDR2 as YYREEE (reference sequence). The CDR3 spans 15 residues. V was shortened by 2 bases and J by 5 bases, with 14 bases between the two germline ends. Here the CDR3 reads CASSFGGRYDNEQFF. CDR3 DNA sequence: TGTGCCAGCAGCTTCGGGGGGCGCTACGACAATGAGCAGTTCTTC.

V and J are TRBV7-9 and TRBJ2-6, with D tentatively TRBD2 (6 bases). This CDR3 has 16 residues. With 4 bases removed from V and 2 bases from J, the gap between germline ends came to 12 bases. Germline V gene sequence: CDR1 SEHNR, CDR2 FQNEAQ (reference sequence). CDR3 bases: TGTGCCAGCAGCTCAAATAGCGGAGCTGGGGCCAACGTCCTGACTTTC. As protein: CASSSNSGAGANVLTF.

The V call is TRBV2, the J call TRBJ2-3, with 13 nucleotides matching TRBD2. V lost 7 bases to trimming and J lost 3 bases; unmatched junction nucleotides: 10. Germline V gene sequence: CDR1 SNHLY, CDR2 FYNNEI. This CDR3 has 17 amino acids. The CDR3: CASTPGTSGVVTDTQYF. The CDR3 DNA follows: TGTGCCAGCACTCCCGGGACTAGCGGGGTGGTGACAGATACGCAGTATTTT. The whole variable domain, filled in from reference TRBV2 and TRBJ2-3, reads EPEVTQTPSHQVTQMGQEVILRCVPISNHLYFYWYRQILGQKVEFLVSFYNNEISEKSEIFDDQFSVERPDGSNFTLKIRSTKLEDSAMYFCASTPGTSGVVTDTQYFGPGTRLTVL.

This clone has just a few counts. The chain links TRBV25-1 to TRBJ1-2, with TRBD1 as a possible D gene (6 bases). The CDR3 is 14 amino acids. Trimming removed 2 bases from V and 6 bases from J, with 13 bases in between. In germline, CDR1 is MGHDK, CDR2 SYGVNS. The CDR3, as DNA: TGTGCCAGCAGTGAAGGACGGGCAGGGGATGGCTACACCTTC. It is translated as CASSEGRAGDGYTF.

This chain uses TRBV7-3 with TRBJ2-2, with unresolved D. CDR1 SGHTA and CDR2 FQGTGA come from the germline V gene. V lost 5 bases and J 5 bases, leaving 6 bases between the germline ends. The CDR3 spans 12 residues. CDR3 coding DNA: TGTGCCAGCAGCCCAGCGACCGGGGAGCTGTTTTTT. This codes for CASSPATGELFF.

The DNA for the CDR3 is TGTGCCAGCAGCTTAGAAGGGACAAGCTCTGGAAACACCATATATTTT. This codes for CASSLEGTSSGNTIYF. The V and J genes are TRBV7-8 and TRBJ1-3, with a weak D call TRBD1 (6 bases). V was trimmed by 1 base and J by 0 bases, leaving 10 bases between them. CDR1 SGHVS and CDR2 FQNEAQ come from the germline V gene. This CDR3 region has 16 residues.

The chain links TRBV6-5 to TRBJ1-1; 9 nucleotides line up with TRBD1. CDR1 is MNHEY and CDR2 is SVGAGI in the germline V gene. The CDR3 contains 15 residues. The V gene end was trimmed by 3 bases and the J gene end by 5 bases; junction bases not matched to a gene: 7. In nucleotides, the CDR3 is TGTGCCAGCAGTTATCCGGGACAGGGATCTACTGAAGCTTTCTTT. This gives the protein CASSYPGQGSTEAFF.

The chain joins TRBV28 to TRBJ1-4; 7 nucleotides agree with TRBD1. Per the germline V gene, CDR1 is MDHEN and CDR2 is SYDVKM. The CDR3 length is 15 residues. V trimming: 3 bases; J trimming: 5 bases; junction bases outside the gene matches: 6. CDR3 bases: TGTGCCAGCAGTTTCGCGCAGGGGGGCAATGAAAAACTGTTTTTT. This gives the protein CASSFAQGGNEKLFF.

This clone was seen a few times. CDR3 nucleotide sequence: TGTGCCAGCAGGTTCGGGGGGCCGACCCAGTACTTC. It is translated as CASRFGGPTQYF. This chain uses TRBV12-1 with TRBJ2-5; the table's D call, TRBD2, has no DNA check behind it. TRBV12-1 is marked as a pseudogene. This CDR3 has 12 amino acids.

The chain uses TRBV27 and TRBJ1-2; the D gene is possibly TRBD1 (5 bases). The V and J ends lost 3 bases and 6 bases respectively, with 11 bases between them. The germline V gene has CDR1 MNHEY and CDR2 SMNVEV (reference sequence). There are 13 residues in the CDR3. Written as DNA, the CDR3 is TGTGCCAGCAGTTTCACGGGACTCCATGGCTACACCTTC. This codes for CASSFTGLHGYTF.

The V and J genes are TRBV19 and TRBJ1-5, with 8 bases identical to TRBD1. The germline gives CDR1 LNHDA, CDR2 SQIVND (reference sequence). V shed 3 bases, J shed 4 bases, and the junction held 5 bases outside the gene matches. The CDR3 runs to 15 residues. CDR3 residues: CASSILDRENQPQHF. Written as DNA, the CDR3 is TGTGCCAGTAGTATTCTGGACAGGGAAAATCAGCCCCAGCATTTT.

The rearrangement links TRBV14 to TRBJ2-3; D uncertain. V was trimmed by 0 bases and J by 14 bases, leaving 21 bases between them. The CDR3 sequence is 15 residues long. The V gene's germline CDR1 is SGHDN and CDR2 FVKESK. The CDR3 loop reads CASSQDSYRAHRLYF. CDR3 nucleotide sequence: TGTGCCAGCAGCCAAGATTCGTATCGCGCCCACCGATTGTATTTT.

The J gene is TRBJ1-2, the V gene TRBV11-2; tentatively, D is TRBD1 (5 bases). With 4 bases removed from V and 0 bases from J, the gap between germline ends came to 18 bases. CDR3 length: 17 amino acids. Germline CDR1 SGHAT, CDR2 FQNNGV. The DNA of the CDR3 is TGTGCCAGCAGCTCCCTCCCCCGCCCAGGGTCTAACTATGGCTACACCTTC. Translating gives CASSSLPRPGSNYGYTF.

V usage is TRBV7-8 and J usage is TRBJ1-1, with D perhaps TRBD1 (5 bases). V dropped 4 bases and J dropped 4 bases, with 10 bases sitting between them. The CDR3 is made up of 13 amino acids. CDR1 and CDR2 from the germline V gene are SGHVS and FQNEAQ. The CDR3 loop reads CASSSTGSTEAFF. The CDR3 region has the DNA TGTGCCAGCAGCTCTACAGGTAGCACTGAAGCTTTCTTT.